The subject of this entry is one T cell receptor beta chain. The target antigen is unknown. Isolation yielded PBMCs, at least 6 million per sample, in every case. This specimen belongs to a study of blood T cells in healthy people across ages. Together with a sample-barcoded 5' primer, a J-beta primer mix was included in a second PCR lasting about 6 to 12 cycles. MiXCR, run by TCRdb on the 5' RACE reads, gives a single entry per CDR3 protein. The sample yields roughly 1.5 million distinct CDR3 sequences, roughly 43% seen once. This CDR3 region has 13 residues. Germline values: CDR1 KGHDR, CDR2 SFDVKD. V shed 4 bases and J shed 8 bases, with 11 bases lying between them. Overall study results and limits: PBMCs that were unsorted prevented a conclusive naive versus antigen-experienced comparison.

The TCR comes from a woman between 18 and 29 years old in good health. J is TRBJ2-1 and V is TRBV24-1; tentative D call: TRBD2 (6 bases). Sequencing input: blood. The CDR3 DNA reads TGTGCCACCAGTGAGCCTGGAGGGTATGAGCAGTTCTTC. Protein: CATSEPGGYEQFF.